The 3 T cell receptor beta chains presented below share a single source sample, sequenced in a study of regulatory T cells in long-lasting Graves disease. Construction of the TCR beta libraries employed iRepertoire HTBI primers in conjunction with Arm-PCR of CDR3 regions. TCRdb ran MiXCR on the multiplex PCR reads and lists one entry per CDR3 protein. The table records about 540,000 distinct CDR3 sequences, roughly 14% of them present only once. As to time point: newly diagnosed GD, antithyroid drugs for less than 3 months. The TCR library was made from RNA extracted from PBMCs. In addition, the sample was reused for a study of T cells in Graves' hyperthyroidism and ophthalmopathy.

The input for sequencing was peripheral blood mononuclear cells (PBMCs), taken at new diagnosis, from a patient treated with antithyroid drugs. The source of these receptors is a man aged 30 to 39 with Graves disease.

The CDR3 sequence is CASSQVSSGRGEQYF. The CDR3 DNA follows: TGTGCCAGCAGCCAAGTGTCTAGCGGGAGAGGCGAGCAGTACTTC. The V and J genes are TRBV11-2 and TRBJ2-7, with TRBD2 matching over 10 bases. Germline-derived CDR1 and CDR2 are SGHAT and FQNNGV. V was pared by 5 bases and J by 6 bases, with 10 bases of the junction left unmatched. This CDR3 comprises 15 residues.

This clonotype has ten or more counts. The chain uses TRBV29-1 and TRBJ2-1, with 10 bases lining up with TRBD2. The length of the CDR3 is 15 residues. Germline CDR1 and CDR2: SQVTM and ANQGSEA. Trimming cost V 6 bases and J 7 bases; bases outside gene matches: 12. The CDR3 region is CSVPVTSGTSNEQFF. The CDR3 nucleotides are TGCAGCGTCCCCGTTACTAGCGGGACGTCAAATGAGCAGTTCTTC.

Comment on this clonotype: The junction does not match germline at one end; this may be a read error. The rearrangement links TRBV5-1 to TRBJ1-6; TRBD1 matches 7 bases. From germline, CDR1 is SGHRS and CDR2 YFSETQ. This CDR3 region has 14 residues. Here the CDR3 reads CASSLGQTDSPLHF. DNA of the CDR3: TGTGCCAGCAGCTTGGGACAGACTGATTCACCCCTCCACTTT.